The subject of this entry is one T cell receptor (beta chain). In the source study's methods: Estimated nucleated cell counts came from reference gene primer amplification. TCRdb's copy holds only in-frame clones and misses some; the assay was immunoSEQ multiplex PCR. For V, J and clone size, that table is used; D and trimming come from the DNA. The table records about 56,000 clones, almost 85% of them present only once. This sample stems from a study of blood T cell repertoires in COVID-19. Study as a whole: Some COVID-19 samples were acute and others convalescent; all came from the United States, Italy and Spain. The analysed material was cDNA or gDNA that came from T cells, B-cell-depleted T cells, or PBMCs.

The sample consisted of peripheral blood. The receptor was derived from a woman older than 75 with acute or convalescent COVID-19.

DNA of the CDR3: TGCGCCAGCAGCTTGACGGCAGGGGGCGGCTACGAGCAGTACTTC. It yields the protein CASSLTAGGGYEQYF. J is TRBJ2-7 and V is TRBV5-1, with 8 bases that match TRBD1. This CDR3 comprises 15 residues. Germline V gene data show CDR1 as SGHRS and CDR2 as YFSETQ. V lost 1 base and J lost 3; bases outside the gene matches: 6.